The 7 T cell receptor beta chains below were found in one sample sequenced in a study of T cell repertoires in cytomegalovirus infection. One entry per CDR3 protein results from TCRdb running MiXCR on the reads. The sample lists more than 55,000 distinct CDR3 sequences, 20% to 25% occurring once. Their antigens remain unidentified. Source: CD8+ T cells from cultured PBMCs, taken from culture after CMV antigen stimulation. These TCRs come from a human donor in good health (CMV status not recorded). Some clones in this sample may be carry-over from other donors' samples.

In this sample, this clonotype turned up a few times. The V call is TRBV19, the J call TRBJ2-7; D might be TRBD1 (7 bases). This CDR3 region has 15 residues. With 3 bases removed from V and 5 bases from J, the gap between germline ends came to 17 bases. The V gene's germline CDR1 is LNHDA and CDR2 SQIVND (reference sequence). For the CDR3, the DNA is TGTGCCAGTAGTATCCACAGGGGCCGGGGGCACGAGCAGTACTTC. It is translated as CASSIHRGRGHEQYF.

This clonotype appeared a few times. This rearrangement joins TRBV4-1 to TRBJ2-7, with TRBD1 identical over 11 bases. The CDR3 is 16 residues long. CDR1 is MGHRA and CDR2 is YSYEKL in the germline V gene. The ends lost 4 bases at V and 7 bases at J; junction bases unmatched: 12. The CDR3 nucleotides are TGCGCCAGCAGCCTGGTAGAGGGACAGGGGGGAAGTGAGCAGTACTTC. As protein: CASSLVEGQGGSEQYF.

This chain links TRBV27 with TRBJ2-7; the D is unclear. The ends were cut back, 5 bases at V and 2 bases at J, with 4 bases in the middle. The CDR3 spans 11 residues. Germline CDR1 reads MNHEY; CDR2 reads SMNVEV (reference sequence). The CDR3 coding sequence is TGTGCCAGCAGTACCCCCTACGAGCAGTACTTC. It is translated as CASSTPYEQYF.

The rearrangement joins TRBV27 to TRBJ2-2; possibly TRBD1 for D (6 bases). V was trimmed by 6 bases and J by 7 bases, leaving 15 bases between them. Germline V CDR1 and CDR2: MNHEY, SMNVEV (reference sequence). This CDR3 spans 14 amino acids. The CDR3, as DNA: TGTGCCAGCAGCCTTATTATAGGGGGCGGGGAGCTGTTTTTT. Translation: CASSLIIGGGELFF.

This clonotype was detected ten times or more. The chain couples TRBV27 to TRBJ1-2; the D gene is possibly TRBD1 (6 bases). Germline V gene data show CDR1 as MNHEY and CDR2 as SMNVEV (reference sequence). CDR3 length: 16 amino acids. The germline V and J ends were trimmed by 0 bases and 4 bases, with 15 bases remaining between them. The CDR3 protein is CASSLSMGALGYGYTF. The CDR3, as DNA: TGTGCCAGCAGTTTATCAATGGGGGCGCTTGGCTATGGCTACACCTTC.

This clonotype was counted only a few times. V is TRBV4-1 and J is TRBJ2-7, with D possibly being TRBD1 (6 bases). From germline, CDR1 is MGHRA and CDR2 YSYEKL. This CDR3 spans 14 amino acids. Trimming removed 3 bases from V and 3 bases from J, with 12 bases in between. The CDR3 coding sequence is TGCGCCAGCAGCCAGACGCCGGACAGCTACGAGCAGTACTTC. Amino acids: CASSQTPDSYEQYF.

This clonotype was detected many times. This chain links TRBV12-3 or TRBV12-4 with TRBJ1-1; tentatively, D is TRBD1 (5 bases). V dropped 2 bases and J dropped 11 bases, with 9 bases sitting between them. The CDR3 is made up of 11 amino acids. The CDR3 nucleotides read TGTGCCAGCAGTTTACAGGGACCGGCTTTCTTT. Its protein is CASSLQGPAFF.